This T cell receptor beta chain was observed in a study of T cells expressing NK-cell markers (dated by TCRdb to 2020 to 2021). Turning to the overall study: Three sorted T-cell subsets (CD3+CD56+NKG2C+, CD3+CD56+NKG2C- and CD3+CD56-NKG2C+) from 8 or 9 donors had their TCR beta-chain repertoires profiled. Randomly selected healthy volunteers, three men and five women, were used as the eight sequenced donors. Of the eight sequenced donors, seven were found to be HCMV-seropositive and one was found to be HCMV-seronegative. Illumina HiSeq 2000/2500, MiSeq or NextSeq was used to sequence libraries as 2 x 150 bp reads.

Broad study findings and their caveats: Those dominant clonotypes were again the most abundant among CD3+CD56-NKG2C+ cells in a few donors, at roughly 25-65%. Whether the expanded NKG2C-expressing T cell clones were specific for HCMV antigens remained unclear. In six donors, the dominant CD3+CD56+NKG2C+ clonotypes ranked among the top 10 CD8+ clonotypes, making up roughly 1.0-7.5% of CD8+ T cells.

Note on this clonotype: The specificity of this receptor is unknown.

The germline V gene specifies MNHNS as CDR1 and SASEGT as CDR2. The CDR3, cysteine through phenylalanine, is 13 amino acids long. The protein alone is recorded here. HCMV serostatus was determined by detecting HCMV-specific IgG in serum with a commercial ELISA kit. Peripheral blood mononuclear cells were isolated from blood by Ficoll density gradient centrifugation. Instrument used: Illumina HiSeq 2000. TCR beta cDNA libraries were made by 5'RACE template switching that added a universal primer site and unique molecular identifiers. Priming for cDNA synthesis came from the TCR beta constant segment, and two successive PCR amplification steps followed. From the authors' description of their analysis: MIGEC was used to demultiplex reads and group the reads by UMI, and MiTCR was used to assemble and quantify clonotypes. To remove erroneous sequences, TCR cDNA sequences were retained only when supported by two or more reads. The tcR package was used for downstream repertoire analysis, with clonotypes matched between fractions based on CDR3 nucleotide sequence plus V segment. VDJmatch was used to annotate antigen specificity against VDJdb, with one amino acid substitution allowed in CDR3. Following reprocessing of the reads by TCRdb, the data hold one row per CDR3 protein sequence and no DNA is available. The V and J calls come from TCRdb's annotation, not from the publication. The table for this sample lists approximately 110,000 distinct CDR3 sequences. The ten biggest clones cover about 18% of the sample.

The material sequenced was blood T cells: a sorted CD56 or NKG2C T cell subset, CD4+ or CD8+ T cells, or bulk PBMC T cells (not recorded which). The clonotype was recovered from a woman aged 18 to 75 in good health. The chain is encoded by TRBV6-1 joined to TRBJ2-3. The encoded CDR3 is CASSGQSTDTQYF.